This is a list of T cell receptor beta chains from one sample in a study of technical replicates of blood from several donors. The assay was immunoSEQ multiplex PCR, and TCRdb's table has in-frame clones only and misses some. The sample shows around 68,000 clones, about 97% of them seen only once. Material: T cells isolated from PBMCs. All receptors derive from a human donor in good health. Both conserved end residues are part of each CDR3. The order of the fields is D gene, V gene, clone size, J gene, CDR3 protein, CDR3 DNA. A D gene is named only where the DNA matches it firmly. The size entry is marked missing in some rows and otherwise reads once, few, many or a size class.

>.|TRBV5-1|.|TRBJ1-1
CASSVSGPYTEAFF
TGCGCCAGCAGCGTAAGCGGGCCTTACACTGAAGCTTTCTTT
>.|TRBV2|.|TRBJ2-7
CASSPAYEQYF
TGTGCCAGCAGCCCGGCCTACGAGCAGTACTTC
>TRBD2|TRBV7-9|.|TRBJ2-1
CASSPRLARDNEQFF
TGTGCCAGCAGCCCCCGACTAGCGAGAGACAATGAGCAGTTCTTC
>TRBD1|TRBV7-3|.|TRBJ1-2
CASSLGDSTNYGYTF
TGTGCCAGCAGCTTAGGGGACAGCACCAACTATGGCTACACCTTC
>.|TRBV5-1|.|TRBJ2-1
CASSLSRVRHNEQFF
TGCGCCAGCAGCTTGAGCAGGGTCCGTCACAATGAGCAGTTCTTC
>.|TRBV7-9|.|TRBJ2-7
CASIFSETYEQYF
TGTGCCAGCATTTTTAGCGAGACCTACGAGCAGTACTTC
>.|TRBV21-1|.|TRBJ1-1
CASRLSTEAFF
TGTGCCAGCAGATTGAGCACTGAAGCTTTCTTT
>TRBD1|TRBV10-3|.|TRBJ2-7
CATRQGLGVTYEQYF
TGTGCCACCCGACAGGGTTTGGGTGTTACCTACGAGCAGTACTTC
>.|TRBV2|.|TRBJ1-1
CASTVAFF
TGTGCCAGCACGGTGGCTTTCTTT
>.|TRBV4-3|.|TRBJ1-2
CASSQDRGRGYGYTF
TGCGCCAGCAGCCAAGATCGGGGCAGGGGCTATGGCTACACCTTC
>.|TRBV5-1|.|TRBJ2-1
CASSLEGRGANEQFF
TGCGCCAGCAGCTTGGAAGGCAGGGGTGCGAATGAGCAGTTCTTC
>.|TRBV4-3|.|TRBJ2-5
CASSQELGETQYF
TGCGCCAGCAGCCAAGAGCTCGGGGAGACCCAGTACTTC
>.|TRBV9|.|TRBJ2-2
CASSGSGSANTGELFF
TGTGCCAGCAGCGGTTCCGGGAGTGCGAACACCGGGGAGCTGTTTTTT
>TRBD2|TRBV2|.|TRBJ2-7
CASAPSGPYEQYF
TGTGCCAGTGCGCCTAGCGGCCCCTACGAGCAGTACTTC
>TRBD2|TRBV14|.|TRBJ2-3
CASSFPFGGESTDTQYF
TGTGCCAGCAGCTTTCCTTTTGGGGGGGAAAGCACAGATACGCAGTATTTT
>.|TRBV27|.|TRBJ2-7
CASSIALSSYEQYF
TGTGCCAGCAGTATAGCGTTGAGCTCCTACGAGCAGTACTTC
>.|TRBV21-1|once|TRBJ2-7
CASSKLTGGYREQYF
TGTGCCAGCAGCAAACTAACAGGGGGTTACCGGGAGCAGTACTTC
>TRBD1|TRBV30|.|TRBJ2-7
CAWSEGAEQYF
TGTGCCTGGAGTGAGGGGGCCGAGCAGTACTTC
>.|TRBV4-1|.|TRBJ1-4
CASSRAPDPATNEKLFF
TGCGCCAGCAGCCGGGCCCCCGACCCAGCAACTAATGAAAAACTGTTTTTT
>.|TRBV28|.|TRBJ2-7
CASSTPGYEQYF
TGTGCCAGCAGTACTCCAGGCTACGAGCAGTACTTC
>.|TRBV28|.|TRBJ2-7
CASSLRSWPPGQYEQYF
TGTGCCAGCAGTTTAAGGAGCTGGCCCCCCGGACAATACGAGCAGTACTTC
>.|TRBV6-6|.|TRBJ2-1
CASSYSGEAGQFF
TGTGCCAGCAGTTACTCCGGGGAGGCTGGACAGTTCTTC
>.|TRBV27|.|TRBJ1-1
CASSLSSPSNTEAFF
TGTGCCAGCAGTTTATCTTCCCCCTCGAACACTGAAGCTTTCTTT
>.|TRBV25-1|.|TRBJ1-2
CASSKLYGYTF
TGTGCCAGCAGTAAGCTTTATGGCTACACCTTC
>TRBD1|TRBV11-3|.|TRBJ2-3
CASSARGTGFTDTQYF
TGTGCCAGCAGCGCGCGAGGGACAGGGTTTACAGATACGCAGTATTTT
>.|TRBV7-3|.|TRBJ2-5
CASSDPGTKETQYF
TGTGCCAGCAGCGATCCTGGGACAAAAGAGACCCAGTACTTC
>TRBD1|TRBV6-6|.|TRBJ1-1
CASSQGQAGEAFF
TGTGCCAGCAGTCAGGGACAGGCGGGTGAAGCTTTCTTT
>.|TRBV4-1|.|TRBJ2-7
CASSQGSGETYEQYF
TGCGCCAGCAGCCAAGGTTCGGGAGAAACCTACGAGCAGTACTTC
>.|TRBV10-1|.|TRBJ1-1
CASSESRDTEAFF
TGCGCCAGCAGTGAGTCCCGGGACACTGAAGCTTTCTTT
>TRBD1|TRBV10-3|.|TRBJ1-2
CAISEGTGAYGYTF
TGTGCCATCAGTGAGGGGACAGGGGCCTATGGCTACACCTTC
>TRBD2|TRBV27|.|TRBJ2-1
CASSLISGREDEQFF
TGTGCCAGCAGTTTAATTAGCGGGAGGGAGGATGAGCAGTTCTTC
>.|TRBV6-4|.|TRBJ2-1
CASSENRVNEQFF
TGTGCCAGCAGTGAAAACAGGGTGAATGAGCAGTTCTTC
>TRBD2|TRBV5-4|.|TRBJ2-1
CASTPNVLAGLYNEQFF
TGTGCCAGCACCCCGAATGTGCTAGCGGGACTCTACAATGAGCAGTTCTTC
>.|TRBV11-2|.|TRBJ1-4
CASSQQVLSEKLFF
TGTGCCAGCAGCCAACAGGTCCTATCGGAAAAACTGTTTTTT
>.|TRBV29-1|.|TRBJ1-3
CSVDLGSSGNTIYF
TGCAGCGTCGATTTGGGCAGCTCTGGAAACACCATATATTTT
>.|TRBV2|.|TRBJ2-2
CASSEGQGVGELFF
TGTGCCAGCAGTGAAGGGCAGGGTGTTGGGGAGCTGTTTTTT
>.|TRBV19|.|TRBJ1-2
CATGFYTF
TGTGCCACGGGGTTTTACACCTTC
>.|TRBV6-5|few|TRBJ1-1
CASGDTEAFF
TGTGCCAGCGGAGACACTGAAGCTTTCTTT
>.|TRBV7-9|.|TRBJ1-1
CASSFQGPTEAFF
TGTGCCAGCAGCTTTCAGGGGCCCACTGAAGCTTTCTTT
>TRBD2|TRBV10-3|.|TRBJ2-1
CAISNSGGINEQFF
TGTGCCATCAGTAATAGCGGGGGAATAAATGAGCAGTTCTTC
>.|TRBV6-5|.|TRBJ1-1
CASKDSVNTEAFF
TGTGCCAGCAAGGACAGTGTGAACACTGAAGCTTTCTTT
>.|TRBV6-5|.|TRBJ2-3
CASSPSEGFADTQYF
TGTGCCAGCAGTCCGTCGGAGGGGTTCGCAGATACGCAGTATTTT
>TRBD2|TRBV4-1|.|TRBJ2-7
CASSHESGRKYEQYF
TGCGCCAGCAGCCACGAAAGCGGGAGAAAGTACGAGCAGTACTTC
>TRBD2|TRBV25-1|once|TRBJ2-5
CASSEWASGSPETQYF
TGTGCCAGCAGTGAATGGGCTAGCGGGAGCCCAGAGACCCAGTACTTC
>.|TRBV29-1|.|TRBJ1-1
CSVEAGLNTEAFF
TGCAGCGTTGAAGCAGGGTTGAACACTGAAGCTTTCTTT
>.|TRBV27|.|TRBJ1-1
CASSSPRGLYTEAFF
TGTGCCAGCAGTTCACCGCGGGGCTTATACACTGAAGCTTTCTTT